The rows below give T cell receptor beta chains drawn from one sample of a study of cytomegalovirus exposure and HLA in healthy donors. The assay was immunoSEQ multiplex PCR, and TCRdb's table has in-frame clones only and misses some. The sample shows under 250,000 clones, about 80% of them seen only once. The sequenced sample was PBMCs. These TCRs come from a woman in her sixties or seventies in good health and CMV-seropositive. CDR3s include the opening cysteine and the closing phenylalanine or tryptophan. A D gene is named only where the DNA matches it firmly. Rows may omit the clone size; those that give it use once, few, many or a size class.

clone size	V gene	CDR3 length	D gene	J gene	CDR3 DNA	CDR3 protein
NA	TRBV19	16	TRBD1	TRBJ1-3	TGTGCCAGTATTCGCCGACAGGGGAAGTCTGGAAACACCATATATTTT	CASIRRQGKSGNTIYF
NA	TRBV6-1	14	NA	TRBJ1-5	TGTGCCAGCAGAGTATCAGGGGGCAATCAGCCCCAGCATTTT	CASRVSGGNQPQHF
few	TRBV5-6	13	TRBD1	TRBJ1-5	TGTGCCAGCAGTGTAGGGGGCGTTCAGCCCCAGCATTTT	CASSVGGVQPQHF
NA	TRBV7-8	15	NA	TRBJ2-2	TGTGCCAGCAGCTTAGGCAGGGCGAACACCGGGGAGCTGTTTTTT	CASSLGRANTGELFF
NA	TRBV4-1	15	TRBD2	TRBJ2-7	TGCGCCAGCAGCCCAACCCCAGCGGGGATCTACGAGCAGTACTTC	CASSPTPAGIYEQYF
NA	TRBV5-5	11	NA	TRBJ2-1	TGTGCCAGCAGCGAACAGAATGAGCAGTTCTTC	CASSEQNEQFF
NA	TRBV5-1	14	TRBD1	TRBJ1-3	TGCGCCAGCAGCTTGGGAGGGGGCGGAAACACCATATATTTT	CASSLGGGGNTIYF
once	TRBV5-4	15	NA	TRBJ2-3	TGTGCCAGCAGCTTATCTAGCACTAGCACAGATACGCAGTATTTT	CASSLSSTSTDTQYF
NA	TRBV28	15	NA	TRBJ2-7	TGTGCCAGCAGTTTACAAGGGAGACTAGGTTACGAGCAGTACTTC	CASSLQGRLGYEQYF
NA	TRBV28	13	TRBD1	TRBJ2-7	TGTGCCAGCAGGCGCCGGGACAGGGATATCACGGACTTC	CASRRRDRDITDF
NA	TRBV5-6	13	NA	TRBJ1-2	TGTGCCAGTAGCTTACAGGGAATCTCTGGCTACACCTTC	CASSLQGISGYTF
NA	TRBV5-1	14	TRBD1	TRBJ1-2	TGCGCCAGCAGCTCCGGACAGGAGGCATATGGCTACACCTTC	CASSSGQEAYGYTF
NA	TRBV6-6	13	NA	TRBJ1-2	TGTGCCAGCAACGAAGGGGGGGACTATGGCTACACCTTC	CASNEGGDYGYTF
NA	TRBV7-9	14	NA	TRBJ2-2	TGTGCCAGCAGCTTGCAGGAGGTGACCGGGGAGCTGTTTTTT	CASSLQEVTGELFF
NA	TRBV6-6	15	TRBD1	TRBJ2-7	TGTGCCAGCAGACTAGACAGGGGAAGATCCTACGAGCAGTACTTC	CASRLDRGRSYEQYF
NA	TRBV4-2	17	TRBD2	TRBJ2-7	TGTGCCAGCAGCCAAGGGATACCGGGACTAGCCCCTTACGAGCAGTACTTC	CASSQGIPGLAPYEQYF
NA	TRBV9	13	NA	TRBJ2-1	TGTGCCAGCAGCGTAGCGGGAGCAGGTGAGCAGTTCTTC	CASSVAGAGEQFF
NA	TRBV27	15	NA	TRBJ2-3	TGTGCCAGCAGTTTCGGGACACCGGACACAGATACGCAGTATTTT	CASSFGTPDTDTQYF
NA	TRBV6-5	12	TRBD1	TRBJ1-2	TGTGCCAGCAGATCGACAGGGCAGGGCTACACCTTC	CASRSTGQGYTF
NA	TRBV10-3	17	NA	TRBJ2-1	TGTGCCATCAGTGAGTCATTATCCAGTCAGTCCTACAATGAGCAGTTCTTC	CAISESLSSQSYNEQFF
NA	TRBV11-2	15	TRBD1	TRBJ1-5	TGTGCCAGCAGCCGGGACAGGGAAGGCAATCAGCCCCAGCATTTT	CASSRDREGNQPQHF
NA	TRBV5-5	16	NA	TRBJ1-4	TGTGCCAGCAGCTTGGGTGGGTCAGGCCCTAATGAAAAACTGTTTTTT	CASSLGGSGPNEKLFF
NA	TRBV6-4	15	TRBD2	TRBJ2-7	TGTGCCAGCAGATTCCGGGACTACGGCAATGTGGGGCAGTACTTC	CASRFRDYGNVGQYF
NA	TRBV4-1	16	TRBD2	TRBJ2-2	TGCGCCAGCAGCCACGTAGCGGGAGGGAGCACCGGGGAGCTGTTTTTT	CASSHVAGGSTGELFF
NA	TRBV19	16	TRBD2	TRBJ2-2	TGTGCCAGTAGTCCAACTAGCGGGTGGTGGACCGGGGAGCTGTTTTTT	CASSPTSGWWTGELFF
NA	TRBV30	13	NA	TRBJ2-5	TGTGCCCGGAGTAGGACTATCCAAGAGACCCAGTACTTC	CARSRTIQETQYF
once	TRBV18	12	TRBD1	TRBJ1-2	TGTGCCAGCTCACGGGACAGGGTTGGCTACACCTTC	CASSRDRVGYTF
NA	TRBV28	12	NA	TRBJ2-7	TGTGCCAGCAGACTCAGGGCCTACGAGCAGTACTTC	CASRLRAYEQYF
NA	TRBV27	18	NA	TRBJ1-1	TGTGCCAGCAGTTTATTTGTCTCAGGGAACTACGCGAACACTGAAGCTTTCTTT	CASSLFVSGNYANTEAFF
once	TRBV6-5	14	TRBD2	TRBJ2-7	TGTGCCAGCAGACTGACTAGCGGGAGGAACGAGCAGTACTTC	CASRLTSGRNEQYF
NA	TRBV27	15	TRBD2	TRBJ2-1	TGTGCCAGCAGTTTTAGTAGCGGGGGATACAATGAGCAGTTCTTC	CASSFSSGGYNEQFF
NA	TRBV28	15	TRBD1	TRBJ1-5	TGTGCCAGCAGTCAGGACAGGGCGAGCAATCAGCCCCAGCATTTT	CASSQDRASNQPQHF
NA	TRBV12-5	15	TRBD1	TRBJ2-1	TGTGCTAGTGGTTTCGGCAGGGGGCCGGGCAATGAGCAGTTCTTC	CASGFGRGPGNEQFF
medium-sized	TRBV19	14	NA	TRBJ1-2	TGTGCCAGTAGTATCCCGACAGACCCAAGTGGCTACACCTTC	CASSIPTDPSGYTF
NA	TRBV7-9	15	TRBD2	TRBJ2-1	TGTGCCAGCAGCGACTATAGCGGGAGATACAATGAGCAGTTCTTC	CASSDYSGRYNEQFF
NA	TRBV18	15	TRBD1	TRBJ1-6	TGTGCCAGCTCACCTGAACAGGGGGGTAATTCACCCCTCCACTTT	CASSPEQGGNSPLHF
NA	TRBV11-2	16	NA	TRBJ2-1	TGTGCCAGCGAGGAGGGGATTTACAGCTCCTACAATGAGCAGTTCTTC	CASEEGIYSSYNEQFF
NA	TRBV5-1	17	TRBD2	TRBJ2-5	TGCGCCAGCAGCTTGGTCGGACTAGCGGGGGGCCAAGAGACCCAGTACTTC	CASSLVGLAGGQETQYF
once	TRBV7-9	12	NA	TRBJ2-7	TGTTCCTCAGGGGTTGGGGTACTCGAGCAGTACTTC	CSSGVGVLEQYF
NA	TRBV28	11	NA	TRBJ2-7	TGTGCCAGCAGTTTACGTTACGAGCAGTACTTC	CASSLRYEQYF
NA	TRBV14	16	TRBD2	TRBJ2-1	TGTGCCAGCAGCCCGAGGGGGCTAGCGGGACGCAATGAGCAGTTCTTC	CASSPRGLAGRNEQFF
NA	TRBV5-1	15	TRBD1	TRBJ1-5	TGCGCCAGCAGCACACAGCCGGGACAGGGATCGCCCCAGCATTTT	CASSTQPGQGSPQHF
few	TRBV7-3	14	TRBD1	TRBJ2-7	TGTGCCAGCAGCTGGGACAGGGCTCCCTACGAGCAGTACTTC	CASSWDRAPYEQYF
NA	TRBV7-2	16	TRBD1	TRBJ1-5	TGTGCCAGCAGACAACAGGGGGCGGGTAGCAATCAGCCCCAGCATTTT	CASRQQGAGSNQPQHF
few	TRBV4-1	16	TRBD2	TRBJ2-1	TGCGCCAGCAGCCAAGGTGTTAGCGGGGGAAACAATGAGCAGTTCTTC	CASSQGVSGGNNEQFF
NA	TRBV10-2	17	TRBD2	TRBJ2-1	TGCGCCAGCAGTGGCCGGGAGGGCCTTTTACCCTACAATGAGCAGTTCTTC	CASSGREGLLPYNEQFF
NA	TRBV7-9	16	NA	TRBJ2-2	TGTGCCAGCAGCCGCCAAACTAGCCAGAACACCGGGGAGCTGTTTTTT	CASSRQTSQNTGELFF
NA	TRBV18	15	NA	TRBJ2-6	TGTGCCAGCTCACCCACAGGGTCTGGGGCCAACGTCCTGACTTTC	CASSPTGSGANVLTF
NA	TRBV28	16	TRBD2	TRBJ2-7	TGTGCCAGCAGTTGGGGGGGAACAGTTAGCTCCTACGAGCAGTACTTC	CASSWGGTVSSYEQYF
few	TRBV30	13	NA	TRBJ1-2	TGTGCCTGGAGTGTACGGGGGGCAGGTGGCTACACCTTC	CAWSVRGAGGYTF
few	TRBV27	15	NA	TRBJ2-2	TGTGCCAGCAGTTCCTTCTCCGTGGGCCCCGGGGAGCTGTTTTTT	CASSSFSVGPGELFF
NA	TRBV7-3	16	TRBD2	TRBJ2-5	TGTGCCAGCAGCACCGGACTAGCGGGCTTCAAAGAGACCCAGTACTTC	CASSTGLAGFKETQYF
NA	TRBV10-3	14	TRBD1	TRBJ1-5	TGTGCCATTGCCGGGACAGGGGACAATCAGCCCCAGCATTTT	CAIAGTGDNQPQHF
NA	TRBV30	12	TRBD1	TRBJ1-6	TGTGCCTGGATGGGGACAGGTGGACCCCTCCACTTT	CAWMGTGGPLHF
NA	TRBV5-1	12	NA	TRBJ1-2	TGCGCCAGCAGCGTGGGCCCGGGTGGCTACACCTTC	CASSVGPGGYTF
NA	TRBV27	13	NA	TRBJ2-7	TGTGCCAGCAGTGGCTCAGAAGACTACGAGCAGTACTTC	CASSGSEDYEQYF